Listed below are T cell receptor beta chains from one sample, sequenced in a study of long-term antiretroviral therapy in people with HIV. Profiled with immunoSEQ multiplex PCR; TCRdb holds only in-frame clones, not every one. The sample includes 11,000 or so clones, around 84% of them seen just once. The sample consisted of unsorted PBMCs, taken 1.2 years after starting antiretroviral therapy. All receptors come from a man in his forties with HIV. Both conserved end residues are part of each CDR3. D genes are given only for firm matches. A clone size is listed for some rows: how often the clone was seen (once, few, many), or a class if it is expanded.

D gene	V gene	clone size	J gene	CDR3 DNA	CDR3 protein
-	TRBV10-3	-	TRBJ1-1	TGTGCCATCAGTGAGTCGGGGGGCGGCACTGAAGCTTTCTTT	CAISESGGGTEAFF
-	TRBV4-2	-	TRBJ2-2	TGTGCCAGCAGCCAAGAGTACGGGGGCGACACCGGGGAGCTGTTTTTT	CASSQEYGGDTGELFF
TRBD1	TRBV27	-	TRBJ2-7	TGTGCCAGCAGTCTCCGGGGCCCGACAGGGTGGGGCTACGAGCAGTACTTC	CASSLRGPTGWGYEQYF
-	TRBV29-1	-	TRBJ1-2	TGCAGCGTTGCTGACGGCGATGGCTACACCTTC	CSVADGDGYTF
-	TRBV15	-	TRBJ1-5	TGTGCCACAGCAGCCACGGATAGCAATCAGCCCCAGCATTTT	CATAATDSNQPQHF
-	TRBV14	-	TRBJ2-2	TGTGCCAGCAGCCAAGATATCGGCGGACTCACGAACACCGGGGAGCTGTTTTTT	CASSQDIGGLTNTGELFF
-	TRBV29-1	-	TRBJ1-5	TGCAGCGTTGAGTCGGAGAGCAATCAGCCCCAGCATTTT	CSVESESNQPQHF
TRBD2	TRBV10-2	-	TRBJ2-3	TGCGCCGTTCTAGCGGGGGGGCTAGATACGCAGTATTTT	CAVLAGGLDTQYF
-	TRBV25-1	-	TRBJ2-3	TGTGCCAGCAGTCCACTCGGACAGACCAGAGATACGCAGTATTTT	CASSPLGQTRDTQYF
-	TRBV5-6	-	TRBJ2-2	TGTGCCAGCAGCTTTCGGGATGTCGGGGAGCTGTTTTTT	CASSFRDVGELFF
-	TRBV6-5	-	TRBJ2-1	TGTGCCAGCAGACAGGGACGCGATGAGCAGTTCTTC	CASRQGRDEQFF
-	TRBV11-2	-	TRBJ2-7	TGTGCCAGCAGCTTAGTGAACGGAGACGAGCAGTACTTC	CASSLVNGDEQYF
TRBD2	TRBV11-2	-	TRBJ2-3	TGTGCCAGCAGCTGGACTAGCGGGCGTCAAGATACGCAGTATTTT	CASSWTSGRQDTQYF
-	TRBV5-1	few	TRBJ2-2	TGCGCCAGCAGCTTGGCGGGTGAGGCCGGGGAGCTGTTTTTT	CASSLAGEAGELFF
TRBD1	TRBV5-6	-	TRBJ1-2	TGTGCCAGCAGCCCCGACAGGGGCTATGGCTACACCTTC	CASSPDRGYGYTF
-	TRBV6-1	-	TRBJ1-2	TGTGCCAGCAGTGAAAGGAGCGCGGGGCCGATCTATGGCTACACCTTC	CASSERSAGPIYGYTF
-	TRBV27	few	TRBJ1-5	TGTGCCAGCAGTTTAAGACAGAATAGCAATCAGCCCCAGCATTTT	CASSLRQNSNQPQHF
-	TRBV7-3	-	TRBJ1-2	TGTGCCAGCAGCTTATCCGGGGACGGCTACACCTTC	CASSLSGDGYTF
TRBD2	TRBV7-2	-	TRBJ2-5	TGTGCCAGCAGCTTAGCGTCGAGCGGGGGCCCAGAAGGGACCCAGTACTTC	CASSLASSGGPEGTQYF
TRBD1	TRBV5-6	-	TRBJ1-1	TGTGCCAGCAGCTTCAAGCGGACAGGGGGAAACACTGAAGCTTTCTTT	CASSFKRTGGNTEAFF
-	TRBV29-1	-	TRBJ1-2	TGCAGCGTTGAGACAGTGAACTATGGCTACACCTTC	CSVETVNYGYTF
-	TRBV30	-	TRBJ1-1	TGTGCCTGGAGGGTTGGGATGAACACTGAAGCTTTCTTT	CAWRVGMNTEAFF
-	TRBV13	few	TRBJ1-6	TGTGCCAGCAGCTCTTATAATAATTCACCCCTCCACTTT	CASSSYNNSPLHF
-	TRBV4-3	-	TRBJ2-3	TGCGCCAGCAGCCATAACACAGATACGCAGTATTTT	CASSHNTDTQYF
-	TRBV19	-	TRBJ2-7	TGTGCCAGTAGTATCGAGGATACCTACGAGCAGTACTTC	CASSIEDTYEQYF
-	TRBV10-1	-	TRBJ2-3	TGCGCCAGCAGTCTTGGGGGGGCCGGCACAGATACGCAGTATTTT	CASSLGGAGTDTQYF
-	TRBV6-6	-	TRBJ2-7	TGTGCCAGCAGTGCGGACAAGCTCTCCTACGAGCAGTACTTC	CASSADKLSYEQYF
TRBD2	TRBV19	-	TRBJ2-1	TGTGCCAGTAGTTTTAGCGGGGGGCTTGCCAATGAGCAGTTCTTC	CASSFSGGLANEQFF
-	TRBV15	-	TRBJ1-5	TGTGCCACCACAACAGGACTGAATCAGCCCCAGCATTTT	CATTTGLNQPQHF
-	TRBV28	once	TRBJ1-2	TGTGCCAGCAGTTTAGTCCAGGGAGGCTATGGCTACACCTTC	CASSLVQGGYGYTF
-	TRBV7-2	-	TRBJ2-2	TGTGCCAGCAGCTTAAATACCAGGGCCACCGGGGAGCTGTTTTTT	CASSLNTRATGELFF
TRBD2	TRBV5-4	few	TRBJ2-7	TGTGCCAGCAGCCTAGGGACTAGCGGCTACGAGCAGTACTTC	CASSLGTSGYEQYF
TRBD1	TRBV30	-	TRBJ1-5	TGTGCCTGGAGTCCCGACAGGGGAGATAATCAGCCCCAGCATTTT	CAWSPDRGDNQPQHF
TRBD2	TRBV30	-	TRBJ2-3	TGTGCCTGGAGTCCGGGACTAGCGGGGACAGATACGCAGTATTTT	CAWSPGLAGTDTQYF
TRBD2	TRBV27	once	TRBJ2-7	TGTGCCAGCAGTGTTTCAGGACTAGCGGGCTACGAGCAGTACTTC	CASSVSGLAGYEQYF
-	TRBV5-1	few	TRBJ2-7	TGCGCCAGCAGCTCTGGACAGACTCTGAACGAGCAGTACTTC	CASSSGQTLNEQYF
-	TRBV14	-	TRBJ2-3	TGTGCCAGCAGCCAACTGGAACACACAGATACGCAGTATTTT	CASSQLEHTDTQYF
TRBD2	TRBV9	-	TRBJ2-3	TGTGCCAGCAGCGCCCCCACCACGGGGGGAGTTACGCAGTATTTT	CASSAPTTGGVTQYF
-	TRBV28	-	TRBJ1-2	TGTGCCAGCAGTAGGCAGGCCAGGCCATATGGCTACACCTTC	CASSRQARPYGYTF
-	TRBV9	-	TRBJ1-1	TGTGCCAGCACCGTAAGGATTACTGAAGCTTTCTTT	CASTVRITEAFF
TRBD2	TRBV5-1	-	TRBJ2-5	TGCGCCAGCTCCTCCGGGACTAGCGTAGAGACCCAGTACTTC	CASSSGTSVETQYF
TRBD2	TRBV19	-	TRBJ2-1	TGTGCCAGTTCTGATAGCGGGGGGGCTACCTACAATGAGCAGTTCTTC	CASSDSGGATYNEQFF
-	TRBV9	few	TRBJ1-3	TGTGCCAGCAGCGCAGGGGTCGGAAACACCATATATTTT	CASSAGVGNTIYF
-	TRBV11-2	once	TRBJ1-3	TGTGCCAGCGGATCCGGGACTTTAGGAACGGGAAACACCATATATTTT	CASGSGTLGTGNTIYF
-	TRBV5-1	few	TRBJ2-7	TGCGCCAGCAGCTTGGAATACGAGCAGTACTTC	CASSLEYEQYF
TRBD1	TRBV11-2	-	TRBJ2-7	TGTGCCAGCAGCGAGGGACAGGAGCCTTCCTACGAGCAGTACTTC	CASSEGQEPSYEQYF
-	TRBV7-3	-	TRBJ2-1	TGTGCCAGCAGCCTAGGGGGACTTAACAATGAGCAGTTCTTC	CASSLGGLNNEQFF
TRBD1	TRBV7-8	-	TRBJ1-5	TGTGCCAGCAGCCCGACAGGGACTCTTAATCAGCCCCAGCATTTT	CASSPTGTLNQPQHF
TRBD2	TRBV25-1	-	TRBJ2-3	TGTGCCAGCATCCCGCTTGCTAGCGGGGGTGATACGCAGTATTTT	CASIPLASGGDTQYF
-	TRBV11-1	-	TRBJ2-7	TGTGCCAGCAGGGCGAGTGACAGGCATCCTCCAGGCGAGCAGTACTTC	CASRASDRHPPGEQYF
-	TRBV7-2	-	TRBJ2-7	TGTGCCAGCAGCACCGACGACACACCCCCTTACGAGCAGTACTTC	CASSTDDTPPYEQYF